Below, one T cell receptor beta chain is given with its context. Libraries were prepared by immunoSEQ multiplex PCR; TCRdb keeps only in-frame clonotypes and omits some of them. Among roughly 39,000 clones listed, approximately 92% were seen once. The CDR3 is 15 amino acids. In germline, CDR1 is LGHNA, CDR2 YNFKEQ. Trimming cost V 0 bases and J 0 bases, with 8 bases left between them. This sample was taken from a study of T cell changes during pregnancy in multiple sclerosis. V and J are TRBV4-2 and TRBJ1-2; no clear D gene. The receptor's source is a female donor with multiple sclerosis, enrolled in a pregnancy study. The specimen was CD8+ T cells from peripheral blood mononuclear cells, collected after pregnancy. As DNA, the CDR3 is TGTGCCAGCAGCCAAGAATGGGGAGCTAACTATGGCTACACCTTC. This codes for CASSQEWGANYGYTF.